This TCR beta chain was identified in a study of blood T cells in healthy people across ages. A second roughly 6 to 12 cycle PCR used barcoded and J-beta primers. TCRdb recomputed calls from the 5' RACE reads with MiXCR, one row per CDR3 protein. The sample shows 1.5 million or so distinct CDR3 sequences, around two fifths of them seen only once. Collection of around 10 milliliters of peripheral blood was performed for each donor. Extractions gave at least 5.5 micrograms of total RNA per sample. About this clonotype: Its target is unknown.

Germline loops: CDR1 DFQATT, CDR2 SNEGSKA (reference sequence). This CDR3 comprises 14 residues. The V segment lost 2 bases and the J segment 7 bases; nucleotides outside the gene matches: 4. Study-wide points: Long-lived donors carried more naive CD4+ cells and greater diversity than aged donors. Changes in expanded clonotypes were possibly confounded, as the CMV status of donors was unknown.

The chain combines TRBV20-1 with TRBJ2-2, with 10 bases that match TRBD2. Sequencing was performed on blood. This receptor was identified in a woman younger than 35 in good health. CDR3 in DNA: TGCAGTGCTAGACTGACTAGCGGGTTCGGGGAGCTGTTTTTT. Its translation: CSARLTSGFGELFF.